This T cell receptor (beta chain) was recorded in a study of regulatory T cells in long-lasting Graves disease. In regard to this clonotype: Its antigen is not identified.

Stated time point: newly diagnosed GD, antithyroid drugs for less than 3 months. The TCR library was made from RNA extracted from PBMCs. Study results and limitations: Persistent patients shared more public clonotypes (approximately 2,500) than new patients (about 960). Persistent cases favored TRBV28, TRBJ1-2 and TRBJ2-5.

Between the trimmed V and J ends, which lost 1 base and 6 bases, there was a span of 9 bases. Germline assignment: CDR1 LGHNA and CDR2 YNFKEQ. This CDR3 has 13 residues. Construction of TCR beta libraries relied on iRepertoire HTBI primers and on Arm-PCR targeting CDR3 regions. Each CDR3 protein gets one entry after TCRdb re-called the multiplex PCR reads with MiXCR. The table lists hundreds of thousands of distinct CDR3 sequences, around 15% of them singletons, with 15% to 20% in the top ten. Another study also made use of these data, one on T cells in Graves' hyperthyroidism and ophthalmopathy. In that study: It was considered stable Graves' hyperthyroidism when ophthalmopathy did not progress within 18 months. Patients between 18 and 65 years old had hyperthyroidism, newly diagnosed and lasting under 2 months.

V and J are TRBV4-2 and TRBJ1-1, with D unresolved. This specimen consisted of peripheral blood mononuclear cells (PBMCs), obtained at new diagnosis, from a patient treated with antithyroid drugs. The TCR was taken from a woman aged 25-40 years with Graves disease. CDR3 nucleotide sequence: TGTGCCAGCAGCCAAGGCACTGGGGCTGAAGCTTTCTTT. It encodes CASSQGTGAEAFF.